This TCR beta chain is drawn from a study of Graves' ophthalmopathy and Graves' hyperthyroidism. For the study at large: Peripheral blood was collected at initial diagnosis, before any treatment. Whole-study findings and limits: With around 88% sensitivity and 75% to 84% specificity, a 13-signature model separated ophthalmopathy from stable hyperthyroidism. The model reached approximately 67% sensitivity and roughly 72% specificity for predicting ophthalmopathy progression.

Amplification of TCR beta CDR3 regions used RNA transcripts. An initial RT-PCR round employing HTBI primers preceded a second-round multiplex PCR. TCRdb redid the calling of the multiplex PCR reads with MiXCR, one entry per CDR3 protein. This sample yields about 740,000 distinct CDR3 sequences, of which about 44% are seen a single time; roughly 45% belongs to the top ten. Lactation, pregnancy, uncontrolled infections and other autoimmune diseases were all grounds for excluding patients. In this sample, this clonotype turned up many times. Its antigen is not identified. CDR1 is SGHTA and CDR2 is FQGNSA in the germline V gene. V gave up 1 base and J gave up 5 bases, with 15 bases separating them. The length of the CDR3 is 15 residues.

The source of this sequence is an adult man with Graves' ophthalmopathy. Sequenced: peripheral blood. The chain recombines TRBV7-2 with TRBJ2-7; D gene unclear. The CDR3 loop is CASSLDNSVFNEQYF. The CDR3 DNA is TGTGCCAGCAGCTTAGATAATTCGGTGTTCAACGAGCAGTACTTC.